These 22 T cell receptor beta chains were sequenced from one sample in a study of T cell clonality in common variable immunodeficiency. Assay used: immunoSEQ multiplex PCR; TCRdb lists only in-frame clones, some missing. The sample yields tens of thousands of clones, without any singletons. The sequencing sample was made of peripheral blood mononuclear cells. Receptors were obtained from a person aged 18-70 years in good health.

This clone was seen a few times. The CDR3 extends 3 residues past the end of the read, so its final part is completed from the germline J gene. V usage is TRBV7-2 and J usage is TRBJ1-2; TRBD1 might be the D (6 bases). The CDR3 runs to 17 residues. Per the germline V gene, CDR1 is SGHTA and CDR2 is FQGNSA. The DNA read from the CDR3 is TGTGCCAGCAGCTTAGCGCGACTAGCGGGACAATCTAATGAC. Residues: CASSLARLAGQSND. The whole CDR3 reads CASSLARLAGQSNDYTF.

Incomplete CDR3 DNA: TGCGCCAGCAGATTTGACAGGGATAATTCACCC. Protein sequence: CASRFDRDNSP. The entire CDR3 is CASRFDRDNSPLHF. V gene TRBV10-2 combines with J gene TRBJ1-6; TRBD1 agrees at 7 bases. The CDR3 end is not reached by the read, which stops 3 residues before it; the germline J gene fills it in. Germline CDR1 reads WSHSY; CDR2 reads SAAADI. V dropped 6 bases and J dropped 5; count of bases not matched to a gene: 4. CDR3 length: 14 residues.

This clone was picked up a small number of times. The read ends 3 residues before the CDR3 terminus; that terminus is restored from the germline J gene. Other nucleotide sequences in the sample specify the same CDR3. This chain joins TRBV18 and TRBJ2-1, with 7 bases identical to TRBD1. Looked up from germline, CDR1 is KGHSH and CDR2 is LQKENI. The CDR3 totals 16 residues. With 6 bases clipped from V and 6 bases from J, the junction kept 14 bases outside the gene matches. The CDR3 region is CASSPPFGQASNEQFF. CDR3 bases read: TGTGCCAGCTCCCCGCCTTTCGGACAGGCTTCCAATGAG.

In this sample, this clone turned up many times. CDR3 in amino acids: CASSLRDSKASYEQYF. The covered CDR3 bases are TGCGCCAGCAGCCTACGCGACAGCAAAGCCTCCTACGAG. This rearrangement joins TRBV4-1 to TRBJ2-7, with D perhaps matching TRBD1 (5 bases). The read stops 3 residues short of the end of the CDR3; the missing end is completed from the germline J gene. Between the trimmed V and J ends, which lost 4 bases and 0 bases, there was a span of 16 bases. Germline-derived CDR1 and CDR2 are MGHRA and YSYEKL. The CDR3 covers 16 residues.

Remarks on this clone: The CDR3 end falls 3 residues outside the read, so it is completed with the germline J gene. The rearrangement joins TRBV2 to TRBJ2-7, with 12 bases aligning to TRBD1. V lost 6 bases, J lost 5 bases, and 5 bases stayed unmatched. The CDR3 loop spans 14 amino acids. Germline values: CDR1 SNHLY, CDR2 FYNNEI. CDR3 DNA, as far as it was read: TGTGCCAGCAGCCGGGACAGGGGGCGAGACGAG. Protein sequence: CASSRDRGRDE. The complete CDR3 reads CASSRDRGRDEQYF.

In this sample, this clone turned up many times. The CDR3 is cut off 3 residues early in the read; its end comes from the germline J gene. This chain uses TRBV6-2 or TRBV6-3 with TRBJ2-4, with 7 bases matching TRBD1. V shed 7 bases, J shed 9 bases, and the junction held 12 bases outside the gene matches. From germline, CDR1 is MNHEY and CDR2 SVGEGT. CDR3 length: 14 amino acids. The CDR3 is CASIRDSGQFIQYF. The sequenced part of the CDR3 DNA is TGTGCCAGCATCAGGGACAGCGGACAATTCATT.

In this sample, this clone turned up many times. Here the CDR3 reads CAISENPGAGGFTEAFF. The sequenced part of the CDR3 DNA is TGTGCCATCAGTGAGAATCCGGGAGCAGGGGGCTTCACTGAA. This chain connects TRBV10-3 to TRBJ1-1; TRBD1 matches at 8 bases. The read terminates 3 residues ahead of where the CDR3 ends, so the germline J gene completes it. In germline, CDR1 is ENHRY, CDR2 SYGVKD. The CDR3 loop spans 17 amino acids. The V segment lost 2 bases and the J segment 4 bases; nucleotides outside the gene matches: 12.

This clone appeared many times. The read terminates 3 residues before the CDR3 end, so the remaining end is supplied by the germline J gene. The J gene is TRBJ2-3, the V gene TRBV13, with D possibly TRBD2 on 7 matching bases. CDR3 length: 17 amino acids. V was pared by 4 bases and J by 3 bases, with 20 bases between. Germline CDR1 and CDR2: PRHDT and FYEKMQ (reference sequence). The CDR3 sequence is CASSSRSSGGRTDTQYF. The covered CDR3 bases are TGTGCCAGCAGCTCCCGTTCATCGGGGGGCCGTACAGATACG.

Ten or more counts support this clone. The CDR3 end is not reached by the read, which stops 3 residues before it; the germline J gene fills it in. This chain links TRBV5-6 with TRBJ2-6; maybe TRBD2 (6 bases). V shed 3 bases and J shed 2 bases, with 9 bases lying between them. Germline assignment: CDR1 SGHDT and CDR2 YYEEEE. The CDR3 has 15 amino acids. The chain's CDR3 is CASSSWGAGANVLTF. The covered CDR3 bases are TGTGCCAGCAGCTCCTGGGGGGCTGGGGCCAACGTC.

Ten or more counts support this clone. Partial CDR3 DNA: TGCGCCAGCAGCCGAGGGGGAGAGGCGACAGATACG. Its translation: CASSRGGEATDT. The whole CDR3 sequence reads CASSRGGEATDTQYF. The gene calls are TRBV5-1 and TRBJ2-3; perhaps TRBD1 as D (6 bases). Coverage ceases 3 residues before the CDR3 finishes, and the germline J gene fills in the end. The V gene's germline CDR1 is SGHRS and CDR2 YFSETQ. Trimming stripped 4 bases from V and 3 bases from J, with 15 bases between. The CDR3 totals 15 residues.

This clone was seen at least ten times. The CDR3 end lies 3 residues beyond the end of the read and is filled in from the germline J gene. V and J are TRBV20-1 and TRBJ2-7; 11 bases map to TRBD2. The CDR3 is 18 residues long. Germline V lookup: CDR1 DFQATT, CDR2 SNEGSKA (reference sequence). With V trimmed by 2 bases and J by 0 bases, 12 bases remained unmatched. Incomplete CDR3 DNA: TGCAGTGCTAGAAACCCTGGCATACTAGCGGGGGCCTCCTACGAG. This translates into CSARNPGILAGASYE. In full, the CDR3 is CSARNPGILAGASYEQYF.

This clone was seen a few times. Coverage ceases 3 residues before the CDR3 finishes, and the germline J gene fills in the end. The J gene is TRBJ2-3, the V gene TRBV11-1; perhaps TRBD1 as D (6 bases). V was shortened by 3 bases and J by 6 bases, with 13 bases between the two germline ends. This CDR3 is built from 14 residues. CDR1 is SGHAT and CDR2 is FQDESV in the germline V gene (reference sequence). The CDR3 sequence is CASSLNPTGDTQYF. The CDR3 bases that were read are TGTGCCAGCAGCTTGAACCCGACAGGTGATACG. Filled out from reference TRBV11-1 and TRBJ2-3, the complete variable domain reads EAEVAQSPRYKITEKSQAVAFWCDPISGHATLYWYRQILGQGPELLVQFQDESVVDDSQLPKDRFSAERLKGVDSTLKIQPAELGDSAMYLCASSLNPTGDTQYFGPGTRLTVL.

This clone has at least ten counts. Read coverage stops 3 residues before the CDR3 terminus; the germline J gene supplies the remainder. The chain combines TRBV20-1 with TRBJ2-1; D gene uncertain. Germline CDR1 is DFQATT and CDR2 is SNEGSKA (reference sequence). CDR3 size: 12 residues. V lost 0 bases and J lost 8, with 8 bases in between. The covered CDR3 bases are TGCAGTGCTAGAGATCAGGTGGATGAG. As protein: CSARDQVDE. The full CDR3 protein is CSARDQVDEQFF.

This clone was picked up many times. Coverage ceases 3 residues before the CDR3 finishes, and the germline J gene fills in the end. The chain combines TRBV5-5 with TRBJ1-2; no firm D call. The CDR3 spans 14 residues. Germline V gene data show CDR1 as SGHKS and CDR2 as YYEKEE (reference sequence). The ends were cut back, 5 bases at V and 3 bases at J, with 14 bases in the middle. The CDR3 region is CASSSVGIHYGYTF. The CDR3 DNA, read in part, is TGTGCCAGCAGTTCCGTGGGCATCCACTATGGC.

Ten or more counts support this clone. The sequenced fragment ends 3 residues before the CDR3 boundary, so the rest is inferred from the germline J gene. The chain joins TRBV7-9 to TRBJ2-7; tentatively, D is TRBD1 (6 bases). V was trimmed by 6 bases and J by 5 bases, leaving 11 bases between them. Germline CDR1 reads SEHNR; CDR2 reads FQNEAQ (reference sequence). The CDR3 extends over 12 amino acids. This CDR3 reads CASRRGINEQYF. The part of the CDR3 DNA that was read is TGTGCCAGCAGAAGGGGGATCAACGAG.

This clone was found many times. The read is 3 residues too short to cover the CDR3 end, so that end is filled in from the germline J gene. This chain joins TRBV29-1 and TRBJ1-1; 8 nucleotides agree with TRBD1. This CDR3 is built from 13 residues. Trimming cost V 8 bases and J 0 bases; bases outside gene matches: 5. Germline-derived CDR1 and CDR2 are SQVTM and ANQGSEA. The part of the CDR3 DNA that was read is TGCAGCTCTGAGACAGGGGTGAACACTGAA. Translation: CSSETGVNTE. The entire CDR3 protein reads CSSETGVNTEAFF.

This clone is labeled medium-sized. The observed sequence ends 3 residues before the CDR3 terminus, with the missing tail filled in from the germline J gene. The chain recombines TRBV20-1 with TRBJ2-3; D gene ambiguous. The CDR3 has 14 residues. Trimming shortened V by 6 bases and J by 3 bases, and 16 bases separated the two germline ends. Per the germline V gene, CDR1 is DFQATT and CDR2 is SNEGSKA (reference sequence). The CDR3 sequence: CSAPSPLTTDTQYF. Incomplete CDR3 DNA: TGCAGTGCGCCTTCCCCCTTGACAACAGATACG.

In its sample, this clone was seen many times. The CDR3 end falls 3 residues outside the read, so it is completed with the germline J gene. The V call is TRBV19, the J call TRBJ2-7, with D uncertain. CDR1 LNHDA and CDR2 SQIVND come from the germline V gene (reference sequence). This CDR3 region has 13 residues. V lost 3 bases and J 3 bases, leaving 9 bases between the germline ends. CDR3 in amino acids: CASSIKGHYEQYF. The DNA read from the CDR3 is TGTGCCAGTAGTATCAAGGGCCACTACGAG.

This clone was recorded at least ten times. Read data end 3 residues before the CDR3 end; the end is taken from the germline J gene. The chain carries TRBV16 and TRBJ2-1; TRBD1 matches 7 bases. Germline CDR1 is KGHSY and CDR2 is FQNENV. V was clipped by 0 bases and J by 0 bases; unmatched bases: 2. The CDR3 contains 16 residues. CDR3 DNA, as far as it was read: TGTGCCAGCAGCCAATCCGGGACAGCCTCCTACAATGAG. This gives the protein CASSQSGTASYNE. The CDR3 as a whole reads CASSQSGTASYNEQFF.

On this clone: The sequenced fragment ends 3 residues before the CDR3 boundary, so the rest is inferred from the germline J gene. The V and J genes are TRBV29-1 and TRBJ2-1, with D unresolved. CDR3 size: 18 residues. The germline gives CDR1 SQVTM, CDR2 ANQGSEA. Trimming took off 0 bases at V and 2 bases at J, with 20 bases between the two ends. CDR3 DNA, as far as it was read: TGCAGCGTTGAAGAGGTGACCGCGGTTCCCAAGACCTACAATGAG. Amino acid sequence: CSVEEVTAVPKTYNE. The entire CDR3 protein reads CSVEEVTAVPKTYNEQFF.

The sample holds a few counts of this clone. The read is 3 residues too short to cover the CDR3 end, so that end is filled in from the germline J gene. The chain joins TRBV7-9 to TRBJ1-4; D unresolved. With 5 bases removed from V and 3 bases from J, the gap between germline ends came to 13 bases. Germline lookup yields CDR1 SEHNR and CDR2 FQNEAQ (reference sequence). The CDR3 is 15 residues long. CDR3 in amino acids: CASSPDLSSNEKLFF. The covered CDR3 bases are TGTGCCAGCAGCCCCGACTTGAGCTCTAATGAAAAA.

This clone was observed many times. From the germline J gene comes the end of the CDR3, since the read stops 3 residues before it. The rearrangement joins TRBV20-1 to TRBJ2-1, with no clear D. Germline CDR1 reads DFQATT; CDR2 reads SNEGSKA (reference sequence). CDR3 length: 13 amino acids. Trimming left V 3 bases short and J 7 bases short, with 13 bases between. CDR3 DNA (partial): TGCAGTGCTAGCATTGACTTCGCGAATGAG. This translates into CSASIDFANE. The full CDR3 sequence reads CSASIDFANEQFF.